This T cell receptor (beta chain) originates from a study of control samples from healthy donors and cancer patients (dated by TCRdb to 2018 to 2021). Library creation used the immunoSEQ multiplex PCR assay. TCRdb limited this immuneACCESS table to in-frame rearrangements with V and J called. A share of clones is missing; checked studies link under half to unresolved V genes, and the rest is unexplained. The table for this sample lists around 160,000 clones; 90% to 95% of them were counted only once. Less than 6% of the sample is taken by the ten largest. With regard to this clone: There is no known antigen for this receptor. Per-base qualities were not stored, and no clone one base away is much larger.

Taken from cysteine to phenylalanine, the CDR3 has 14 residues. Here the CDR3 DNA is all that survives: 42 bases in frame from base 1. Trimmed from V: 4 bases; trimmed from J: 14 bases; junction bases lacking a gene match: 5. CDR1 MGHRA and CDR2 YSYEKL are derived from the germline V gene. The sequence came from a man aged 18 to 35 in good health. What was sequenced was blood. The sequence is built from TRBV4-1 and TRBJ2-1, and 16 junction bases match TRBD2. The CDR3 is CASSPGLAGGSKFF. The DNA reads TGCGCCAGCAGCCCGGGACTAGCGGGAGGGTCGAAGTTCTTC.